These 24 T cell receptor beta chains share one sample of origin, sequenced in a study of blood T cell repertoires in COVID-19. Sequencing was performed with immunoSEQ multiplex PCR; in TCRdb, only in-frame clones are kept and a portion is missing. The table includes roughly 300,000 clones, approximately 84% detected once. Sample: PBMCs or T cells enriched from blood (not recorded which). These receptors were taken from a man between 25 and 39 years old who had recovered from COVID-19.

The J gene is TRBJ2-7, the V gene TRBV19; 9 positions match TRBD1. The CDR3 extends over 14 amino acids. Germline values: CDR1 LNHDA, CDR2 SQIVND (reference sequence). The J segment lost 3 bases and the V segment lost 10 bases, leaving 10 bases of the junction unmatched. The CDR3 nucleotides read TGTGCCACCGCCATCCGGGACAGGGTCTACGAGCAGTACTTC. This codes for CATAIRDRVYEQYF. The whole variable domain, filled in from reference TRBV19 and TRBJ2-7, reads DGGITQSPKYLFRKEGQNVTLSCEQNLNHDAMYWYRQDPGQGLRLIYYSQIVNDFQKGDIAEGYSVSREKKESFPLTVTSAQKNPTAFYLCATAIRDRVYEQYFGPGTRLTVT.

The gene calls are TRBV3-1 (or the pseudogene TRBV3-2) and TRBJ2-1; no reliable D call. The CDR3 is 14 residues long. The V end was cut by 4 bases, the J end by 1 base, with 8 bases between. Germline V gene data show CDR1 as LGHDT and CDR2 as YNNKEL (reference sequence). The CDR3 loop reads CASSPASSYNEQFF. As DNA, the CDR3 is TGTGCCAGCAGCCCCGCCAGTTCCTACAATGAGCAGTTCTTC.

V and J are TRBV12-3 or TRBV12-4 and TRBJ2-1, with 7 nucleotides matching TRBD2. The trim removed 9 bases at V and 4 bases at J, leaving 3 bases unmatched. This CDR3 has 12 amino acids. The CDR3 DNA reads as TGTGCCAGTACCGGGGGGTACAATGAGCAGTTCTTC. Protein product: CASTGGYNEQFF.

The chain employs TRBV12-3 or TRBV12-4 and TRBJ2-1; no clear D. The CDR3 spans 11 residues. V lost 4 bases and J 12 bases, leaving 10 bases between the germline ends. In DNA, the CDR3 is TGTGCCAGCAGTTCTACTCTCGGGCAGTTCTTC. Translated: CASSSTLGQFF.

The rearrangement links TRBV3-1 (or the pseudogene TRBV3-2) to TRBJ2-7, with TRBD1 identical over 10 bases. After removal of 3 bases from V and 1 base from J, the junction contained 6 bases not matched to a gene. The CDR3 contains 16 residues. Germline lookup yields CDR1 LGHDT and CDR2 YNNKEL (reference sequence). DNA for the CDR3: TGTGCCAGCAGCCAGGGACAGGGGACCACTTCCTACGAGCAGTACTTC. Its protein product is CASSQGQGTTSYEQYF.

Written as DNA, the CDR3 is TGTGCCAGCAGCTTAGTTCAGGGGCCCGGCAATGAGCAGTTCTTC. Protein: CASSLVQGPGNEQFF. The chain joins TRBV7-2 to TRBJ2-1; D perhaps matches TRBD1 (6 bases). Germline assignment: CDR1 SGHTA and CDR2 FQGNSA. The CDR3 has 15 amino acids. V lost 1 base and J 6 bases, leaving 13 bases between the germline ends.

Here the CDR3 DNA reads TGTGCCACTCGGACAGGTATTAGCAATCAGCCCCAGCATTTT. Its translation: CATRTGISNQPQHF. This chain joins TRBV15 and TRBJ1-5; TRBD1 aligns across 7 bases. The V and J ends lost 9 bases and 0 bases, in that order; junction bases with no gene match: 5. CDR1 is LNHNV and CDR2 is YYDKDF in the germline V gene (reference sequence). The CDR3 is made up of 14 amino acids.

This clone showed up just once. The chain joins TRBV2 to TRBJ2-5; 7 nucleotides align to TRBD1. This CDR3 is built from 12 residues. V lost 6 bases, J lost 4 bases, and 2 bases stayed unmatched. The germline V gene has CDR1 SNHLY and CDR2 FYNNEI. The CDR3 protein is CASRTGRETQYF. The CDR3 DNA sequence: TGTGCCAGCAGGACAGGGCGAGAGACCCAGTACTTC.

The rearrangement uses TRBV11-2 and TRBJ1-3; D unclear. Germline lookup yields CDR1 SGHAT and CDR2 FQNNGV. This CDR3 spans 15 amino acids. Between the trimmed V and J ends, which lost 8 bases and 0 bases, there was a span of 14 bases. As DNA, the CDR3 is TGTGCCAGCGCCGGGTTTCGGGTCTCTGGAAACACCATATATTTT. This translates into CASAGFRVSGNTIYF.

The chain joins TRBV11-2 to TRBJ2-5; 7 bases map to TRBD1. Germline values: CDR1 SGHAT, CDR2 FQNNGV. CDR3 size: 15 residues. V dropped 6 bases and J dropped 7; count of bases not matched to a gene: 14. CDR3 DNA sequence: TGTGCCAGCAGGAGACAGGGCGGCAGATTGGGGACCCAGTACTTC. Encoded protein: CASRRQGGRLGTQYF.

CDR3 in amino acids: CASSPGTSGDLAKNIQYF. CDR3 coding DNA: TGCGCCAGCAGCCCCGGGACTAGCGGGGATTTAGCCAAAAACATTCAGTACTTC. V usage is TRBV5-1 and J usage is TRBJ2-4; TRBD2 agrees at 13 bases. CDR3 length: 18 residues. Germline lookup yields CDR1 SGHRS and CDR2 YFSETQ. J lost 0 bases, V lost 4 bases, and 7 bases had no gene match. The entire variable domain, with the rest obtained from reference TRBV5-1 and TRBJ2-4, is as follows: KAGVTQTPRYLIKTRGQQVTLSCSPISGHRSVSWYQQTPGQGLQFLFEYFSETQRNKGNFPGRFSGRQFSNSRSEMNVSTLELGDSALYLCASSPGTSGDLAKNIQYFGAGTRLSVL.

The chain is built from TRBV3-1 (or the pseudogene TRBV3-2) and TRBJ1-2; 8 positions match TRBD1. Losses at the gene ends were 2 bases for V and 8 bases for J; bases not matched to a gene: 10. Germline lookup yields CDR1 LGHDT and CDR2 YNNKEL (reference sequence). The CDR3 is 15 residues long. The CDR3 region has the DNA TGTGCCAGCAGCCAACACGGCAGGGGGCTAGGGGGCTACACCTTC. Residues: CASSQHGRGLGGYTF.

This chain joins TRBV21-1 and TRBJ1-3. TRBV21-1 has pseudogene status. This CDR3 has 12 residues. The CDR3 coding sequence is TGTGCCAGCAGAGCGGGTTTAAACACCATATATTTT. Amino acids: CASRAGLNTIYF.

This chain joins TRBV3-1 (or the pseudogene TRBV3-2) and TRBJ2-3; a possible D gene is TRBD2 (5 bases). V lost 0 bases, J lost 3 bases, and 10 bases lay in between. The CDR3 has 15 residues. Germline loops: CDR1 LGHDT, CDR2 YNNKEL (reference sequence). In nucleotides, the CDR3 is TGTGCCAGCAGCCAAGAGCAGACGGGAACAGATACGCAGTATTTT. Translated: CASSQEQTGTDTQYF.

The genes are TRBV19 and TRBJ1-1; 8 nucleotides line up with TRBD1. Losses at the gene ends were 10 bases for V and 3 bases for J; bases not matched to a gene: 7. Germline-derived CDR1 and CDR2 are LNHDA and SQIVND (reference sequence). The CDR3 runs 13 residues. CDR3 region: CATDRGRDTEAFF. CDR3 nucleotide sequence: TGTGCCACCGACAGGGGCCGTGACACTGAAGCTTTCTTT.

This clone showed up just a few times. The gene calls are TRBV29-1 and TRBJ1-1; a possible D gene is TRBD1 (6 bases). The CDR3 length is 14 residues. V lost 4 bases and J 4 bases, leaving 16 bases between the germline ends. Germline assignment: CDR1 SQVTM and CDR2 ANQGSEA. CDR3 sequence: CSVVGQNLGTEAFF. CDR3 DNA: TGCAGCGTTGTTGGACAGAACTTGGGCACTGAAGCTTTCTTT.

This clone is a singleton in its sample. The CDR3 DNA reads TGTGCCAGCTCACCAAATCCCACATCGAACACCGGGGAGCTGTTTTTT. This sequence encodes CASSPNPTSNTGELFF. The chain couples TRBV18 to TRBJ2-2; D remains unclear. V lost 2 bases, J lost 0 bases, and 10 bases lay in between. The CDR3 is made up of 16 amino acids. CDR1 is KGHSH and CDR2 is LQKENI in the germline V gene.

This chain connects TRBV28 to TRBJ2-6; 9 nucleotides line up with TRBD1. Germline V gene lookup returns CDR1 MDHEN and CDR2 SYDVKM. V was clipped by 5 bases and J by 2 bases; unmatched bases: 4. The CDR3 covers 16 residues. DNA for the CDR3: TGTGCCAGCAGTGCCGGGGACAGGGCTGGGGCCAACGTCCTGACTTTC. It translates to CASSAGDRAGANVLTF.

The V and J genes are TRBV5-1 and TRBJ2-3; D gene uncertain. Trimming pared 4 bases from V and 4 bases from J, leaving 16 bases between. Germline CDR1 SGHRS, CDR2 YFSETQ. The CDR3 sequence is 15 residues long. The CDR3: CASSLASHPADTQYF. The CDR3, as DNA: TGCGCCAGCAGCCTGGCCTCCCATCCGGCAGATACGCAGTATTTT.

The chain has TRBV19 and TRBJ1-2, with unresolved D. The CDR3 contains 15 residues. The germline CDR1 and CDR2 sequences are LNHDA and SQIVND (reference sequence). The germline V and J ends were trimmed by 5 bases and 7 bases, with 20 bases remaining between them. CDR3 DNA: TGTGCCAGTAGTCCTGGTGGGATGGGAGCGACTGGCTACACCTTC. This sequence encodes CASSPGGMGATGYTF.

The chain joins TRBV6-5 to TRBJ2-1, with TRBD2 matching over 10 bases. CDR3 length equals 15 residues. The junction had 9 bases not matched to a gene; V was cut back by 6 bases and J by 7 bases. Germline V gene data show CDR1 as MNHEY and CDR2 as SVGAGI. The CDR3 DNA reads TGTGCCAGCAGCGAGAGCGGGAGGGCAGGGAATGAGCAGTTCTTC. It is translated as CASSESGRAGNEQFF.

The CDR3 bases are TGTGCCAGCAATCCCCGCGGCCCCGTGAAGACCCAGTACTTC. As protein: CASNPRGPVKTQYF. The chain has TRBV2 and TRBJ2-5; unclear D gene. The V gene lost 7 bases and the J gene lost 6 bases, with 18 bases spanning the gap. This CDR3 has 14 amino acids. Germline lookup yields CDR1 SNHLY and CDR2 FYNNEI.

The V gene is TRBV6-5, the J gene TRBJ2-7; D is possibly TRBD2 (6 bases). V was shortened by 4 bases and J by 4 bases, with 11 bases between the two germline ends. This CDR3 has 13 amino acids. The germline V gene has CDR1 MNHEY and CDR2 SVGAGI. The chain's CDR3 is CASSFYGGYEQYF. The CDR3 bases are TGTGCCAGCAGTTTCTACGGGGGATACGAGCAGTACTTC.

The J gene is TRBJ1-2, the V gene TRBV5-1; a weak D match, TRBD1 (6 bases). Trimming shortened V by 7 bases and J by 3 bases, and 25 bases separated the two germline ends. The CDR3 extends over 17 amino acids. Germline V lookup: CDR1 SGHRS, CDR2 YFSETQ. This CDR3 reads CASATNTGSGGYYGYTF. In nucleotides, the CDR3 is TGCGCCAGCGCCACTAACACAGGGTCGGGAGGATACTATGGCTACACCTTC.